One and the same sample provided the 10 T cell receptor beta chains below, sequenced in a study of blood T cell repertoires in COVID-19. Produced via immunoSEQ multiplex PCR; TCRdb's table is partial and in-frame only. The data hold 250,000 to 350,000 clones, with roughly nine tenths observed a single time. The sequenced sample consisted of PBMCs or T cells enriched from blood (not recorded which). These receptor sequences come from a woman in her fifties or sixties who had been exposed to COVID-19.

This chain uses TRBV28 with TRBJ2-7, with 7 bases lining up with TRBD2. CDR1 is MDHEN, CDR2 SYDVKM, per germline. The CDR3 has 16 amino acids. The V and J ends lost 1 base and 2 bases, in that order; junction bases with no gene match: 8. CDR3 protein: CASSLYREAPPYEQYF. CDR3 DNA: TGTGCCAGCAGTTTATATCGGGAGGCCCCGCCCTACGAGCAGTACTTC.

CDR3 nucleotides: TGTGCCAGCAGTGTGGGGACAGGGATAACGTACACCGGGGAGCTGTTTTTT. Amino acids: CASSVGTGITYTGELFF. The chain combines TRBV2 with TRBJ2-2, with 9 bases that match TRBD1. The CDR3 runs to 17 residues. Unmatched junction bases numbered 9, after V lost 4 bases and J lost 3 bases. The germline gives CDR1 SNHLY, CDR2 FYNNEI.

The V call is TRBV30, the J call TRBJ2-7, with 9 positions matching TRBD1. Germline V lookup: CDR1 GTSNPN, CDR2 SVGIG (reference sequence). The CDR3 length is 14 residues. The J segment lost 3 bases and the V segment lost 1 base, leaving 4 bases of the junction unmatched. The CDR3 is CAWSGGTGFYEQYF. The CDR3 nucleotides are TGTGCCTGGAGTGGGGGGACAGGGTTCTACGAGCAGTACTTC.

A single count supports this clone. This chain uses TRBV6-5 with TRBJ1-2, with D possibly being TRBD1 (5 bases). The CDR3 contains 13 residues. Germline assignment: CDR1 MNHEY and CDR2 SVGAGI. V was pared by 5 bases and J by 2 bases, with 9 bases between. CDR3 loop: CASSQGGNYGYTF. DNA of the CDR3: TGTGCCAGCAGTCAGGGCGGAAACTATGGCTACACCTTC.

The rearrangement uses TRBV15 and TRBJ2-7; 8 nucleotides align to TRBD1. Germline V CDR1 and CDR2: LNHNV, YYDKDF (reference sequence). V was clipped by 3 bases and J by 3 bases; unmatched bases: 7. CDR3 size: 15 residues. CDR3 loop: CATSRGLGQGYEQYF. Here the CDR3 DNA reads TGTGCCACCAGCAGGGGACTTGGACAGGGCTACGAGCAGTACTTC.

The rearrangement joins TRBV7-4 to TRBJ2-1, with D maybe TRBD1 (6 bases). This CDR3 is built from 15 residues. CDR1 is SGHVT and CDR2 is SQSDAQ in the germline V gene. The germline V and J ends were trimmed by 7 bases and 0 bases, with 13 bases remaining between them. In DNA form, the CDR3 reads TGTGCCAGCACCGGAACAGGGAGCTCCTACAATGAGCAGTTCTTC. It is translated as CASTGTGSSYNEQFF.

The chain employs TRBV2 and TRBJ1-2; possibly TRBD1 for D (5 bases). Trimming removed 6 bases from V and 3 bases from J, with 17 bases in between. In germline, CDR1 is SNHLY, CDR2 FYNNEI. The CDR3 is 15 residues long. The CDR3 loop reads CASRQGQIPDYGYTF. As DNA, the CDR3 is TGTGCCAGCAGGCAAGGACAAATACCCGACTATGGCTACACCTTC.

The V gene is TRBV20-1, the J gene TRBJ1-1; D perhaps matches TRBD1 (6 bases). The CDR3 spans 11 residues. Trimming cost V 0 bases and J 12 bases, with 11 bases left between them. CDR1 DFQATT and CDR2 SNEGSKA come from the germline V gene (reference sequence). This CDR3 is CSARDIQGSFF. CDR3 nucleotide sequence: TGCAGTGCTAGAGATATACAGGGCTCTTTCTTT.

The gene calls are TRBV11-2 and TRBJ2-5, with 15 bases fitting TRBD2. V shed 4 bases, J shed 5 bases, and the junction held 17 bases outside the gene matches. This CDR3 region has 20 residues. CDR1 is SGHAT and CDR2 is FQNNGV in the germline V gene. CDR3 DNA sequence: TGTGCCAGCAGCTCAGATAGGGAAGGACTAGCGGGGGGGCCGAGGGAGACCCAGTACTTC. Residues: CASSSDREGLAGGPRETQYF. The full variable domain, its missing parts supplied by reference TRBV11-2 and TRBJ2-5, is EAGVAQSPRYKIIEKRQSVAFWCNPISGHATLYWYQQILGQGPKLLIQFQNNGVVDDSQLPKDRFSAERLKGVDSTLKIQPAKLEDSAVYLCASSSDREGLAGGPRETQYFGPGTRLLVL.

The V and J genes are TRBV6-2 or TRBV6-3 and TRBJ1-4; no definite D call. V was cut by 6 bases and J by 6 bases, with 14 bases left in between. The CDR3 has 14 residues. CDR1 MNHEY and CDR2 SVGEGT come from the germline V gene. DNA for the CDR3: TGTGCCAGCAGCTTACACCGCCTCGATGAAAAACTGTTTTTT. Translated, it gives CASSLHRLDEKLFF.